The rows below give T cell receptor beta chains drawn from one sample of a study of blood T cell repertoires in COVID-19. TCRdb's table, derived via immunoSEQ multiplex PCR, lists solely in-frame clones and lacks some. The table has around 200,000 clones, around 84% seen once. Sequenced material: peripheral blood. These receptors were obtained from a woman of 80 years or more with acute or convalescent COVID-19. CDR3s include the opening cysteine and the closing phenylalanine or tryptophan. D genes are given only for firm matches. Clone size is not always given. Where it is, it says once, few, many or a class for expanded clones.

j_gene,d_gene,abundance,v_gene,len,CDR3aa,CDR3nt
TRBJ1-2,TRBD1,-,TRBV28,14,CASSHGQGLGGYTF,TGTGCCAGCAGTCATGGACAGGGACTGGGTGGCTACACCTTC
TRBJ1-1,TRBD1,-,TRBV27,13,CASSLMGQTEAFF,TGTGCCAGCAGTTTAATGGGACAGACTGAAGCTTTCTTT
TRBJ1-2,-,-,TRBV19,16,CASSPRTGGSSYGYTF,TGTGCCAGTAGTCCGAGGACGGGGGGCTCGAGCTATGGCTACACCTTC
TRBJ2-3,-,-,TRBV27,16,CASTNKQGVATDTQYF,TGTGCCAGCACTAACAAGCAGGGCGTCGCGACAGATACGCAGTATTTT
TRBJ2-1,TRBD2,-,TRBV7-7,17,CASSSSSGRAGLNEQFF,TGTGCTAGCAGCTCCTCTAGCGGGAGGGCCGGATTGAATGAGCAGTTCTTC
TRBJ2-1,-,once,TRBV24-1,14,CATSVGSATNEQFF,TGTGCCACCAGTGTCGGTAGCGCGACCAATGAGCAGTTCTTC
TRBJ1-5,TRBD1,-,TRBV19,15,CATKREDRFVQPQHF,TGTGCCACCAAACGAGAGGACAGGTTCGTCCAGCCCCAGCATTTT
TRBJ2-7,TRBD1,-,TRBV12-5,18,CASGLNRDRGPFSYEQYF,TGTGCTAGTGGTTTGAACCGGGACAGGGGCCCTTTTTCCTACGAGCAGTACTTC
TRBJ1-1,-,-,TRBV2,11,CASSRQVEAFF,TGTGCCAGCAGCCGACAGGTTGAAGCTTTCTTT
TRBJ2-7,-,-,TRBV21-1,14,CARLPGQGTYEQYF,TGTGCCAGGCTCCCGGGACAGGGGACCTACGAGCAGTACTTC
TRBJ2-7,TRBD2,-,TRBV19,15,CASSQRTSGRLHFHF,TGTGCCAGTAGTCAGCGGACTAGCGGGCGACTCCACTTTCACTTC
TRBJ1-5,TRBD1,-,TRBV12-3/TRBV12-4,13,CASSPRGNQPQHF,TGTGCCAGCAGTCCCAGGGGGAATCAGCCCCAGCATTTT
TRBJ2-7,-,-,TRBV7-9,16,CASSLSGTLGRNEQYF,TGTGCCAGCAGCTTGTCCGGGACATTGGGTAGGAACGAGCAGTACTTC
TRBJ2-7,-,-,TRBV28,16,CASSRRGGLSSYEQYF,TGTGCCAGCTCCCGGAGGGGCGGGTTAAGCTCCTACGAGCAGTACTTC
TRBJ1-1,-,-,TRBV6-6,12,CASRNLNTEAFF,TGTGCCAGCAGGAACTTGAACACTGAAGCTTTCTTT
TRBJ2-2,TRBD1,few,TRBV30,16,CAWSIGRGQITGELFF,TGTGCCTGGAGTATCGGTAGGGGGCAAATCACCGGGGAGCTGTTTTTT
TRBJ1-4,-,once,TRBV14,15,CASSQVAGSNEKLFF,TGTGCCAGCAGCCAAGTGGCGGGGTCGAATGAAAAACTGTTTTTT
TRBJ1-2,-,-,TRBV18,16,CASSPFGGDYGYGYTF,TGTGCCAGCTCACCATTCGGCGGGGACTATGGCTACGGCTACACCTTC
TRBJ1-3,-,-,TRBV6-2/TRBV6-3,14,CASSWTYSGNTIYF,TGTGCCAGCAGTTGGACATACTCTGGAAACACCATATATTTT
TRBJ1-4,TRBD1,-,TRBV27,16,CASSLWTGQGLGKLFF,TGTGCCAGCAGTTTATGGACGGGACAGGGGCTCGGAAAACTGTTTTTT
TRBJ2-1,-,-,TRBV18,13,CASSQPGVNEQFF,TGTGCCAGCTCACAGCCGGGAGTCAATGAGCAGTTCTTC
TRBJ2-4,TRBD1,-,TRBV6-5,14,CASSYRTGENIQYF,TGTGCCAGCAGTTACAGGACAGGGGAAAACATTCAGTACTTC
TRBJ1-5,-,-,TRBV21-1,19,CASSKKRDRGFSLNQPQHF,TGTGCCAGCAGCAAAAAAAGGGACAGGGGGTTCTCTCTTAATCAGCCCCAGCATTTT
TRBJ2-2,TRBD2,-,TRBV7-2,16,CASSPPGTSVGGELFF,TGTGCCAGCAGCCCCCCTGGGACTAGCGTCGGCGGGGAGCTGTTTTTT
TRBJ2-1,TRBD2,-,TRBV19,15,CASSRTSGYYNEQFF,TGTGCCAGTAGTCGAACTAGCGGGTACTACAATGAGCAGTTCTTC
TRBJ2-5,-,-,TRBV7-7,15,CASSLLSRDQETQYF,TGTGCTAGCAGCTTACTTTCCCGTGACCAAGAGACCCAGTACTTC
TRBJ1-2,-,-,TRBV7-8,15,CASSFAGKLNYGYTF,TGTGCCAGCAGCTTCGCAGGGAAGCTCAACTATGGCTACACCTTC
TRBJ1-2,-,few,TRBV27,13,CASSLLGGYGYTF,TGTGCCAGCAGTCTCCTCGGGGGTTATGGCTACACCTTC
TRBJ2-5,-,-,TRBV20-1,14,CSAGVLGGKETQYF,TGCAGTGCTGGTGTCCTGGGCGGGAAAGAGACCCAGTACTTC
TRBJ2-7,TRBD2,-,TRBV7-2,15,CASSFMPGLGNEQYF,TGTGCCAGCAGCTTTATGCCGGGACTAGGGAACGAGCAGTACTTC
TRBJ2-7,-,-,TRBV10-3,15,CAISESAALSYEQYF,TGTGCCATCAGTGAGTCAGCCGCTCTTTCCTACGAGCAGTACTTC
TRBJ1-1,-,-,TRBV10-3,12,CAISEQRFLAFF,TGTGCCATCAGTGAGCAACGGTTTTTGGCTTTCTTT
TRBJ1-5,TRBD1,few,TRBV19,15,CASSHRDRLYQPQHF,TGTGCCAGTAGTCATCGGGACAGGTTATATCAGCCCCAGCATTTT
TRBJ2-1,-,-,TRBV6-6,15,CASSLLQGSYNEQFF,TGTGCCAGCAGCCTTCTACAGGGAAGCTACAATGAGCAGTTCTTC
TRBJ2-7,-,-,TRBV2,15,CASKLVAGPTYEQYF,TGTGCCAGCAAGCTTGTGGCAGGGCCCACCTACGAGCAGTACTTC
TRBJ2-3,TRBD2,-,TRBV9,16,CASSVVGSGSTDTQYF,TGTGCCAGCAGCGTAGTGGGTAGCGGGAGCACAGATACGCAGTATTTT
TRBJ2-3,TRBD2,-,TRBV19,17,CASSIRGTSGSADTQYF,TGTGCCAGTAGTATACGGGGGACTAGCGGGAGCGCAGATACGCAGTATTTT
TRBJ2-2,TRBD2,-,TRBV5-5,15,CASSFSGTNTGELFF,TGTGCCAGCAGCTTTAGCGGGACGAACACCGGGGAGCTGTTTTTT
TRBJ2-2,-,-,TRBV6-1,15,CASSERSGNTGELFF,TGTGCCAGCAGTGAAAGGAGCGGGAACACCGGGGAGCTGTTTTTT
TRBJ2-3,-,-,TRBV10-3,15,CAISVLGRPADTQYF,TGTGCCATCAGTGTACTAGGGCGCCCTGCAGATACGCAGTATTTT
TRBJ1-2,-,-,TRBV4-3,15,CASSQDLSTESGYTF,TGCGCCAGCAGCCAAGATCTCTCCACTGAGAGTGGCTACACCTTC
TRBJ2-7,-,-,TRBV20-1,10,CSVRGYEQYF,TGCAGTGTTCGGGGCTACGAGCAGTACTTC
TRBJ1-5,TRBD1,-,TRBV4-2,18,CASSQVTQTGFSNQPQHF,TGTGCCAGCAGCCAAGTAACCCAGACAGGGTTTAGCAATCAGCCCCAGCATTTT
TRBJ2-6,-,-,TRBV19,15,CASRHRVGGANVLTF,TGTGCCAGTAGACACAGGGTAGGTGGGGCCAACGTCCTGACTTTC
TRBJ2-1,-,-,TRBV5-1,13,CASSFQGNNEQFF,TGCGCCAGCAGCTTTCAGGGGAACAATGAGCAGTTCTTC
TRBJ2-5,-,-,TRBV6-5,16,CASSYGRTVGGETQYF,TGTGCCAGCAGTTACGGTCGGACAGTTGGAGGAGAGACCCAGTACTTC
TRBJ1-6,-,-,TRBV12-3/TRBV12-4,12,CASKVSDSPLHF,TGTGCCAGCAAAGTCAGTGATTCACCCCTCCACTTT
TRBJ2-1,TRBD2,few,TRBV5-7,14,CASSGPLAVNEQFF,TGTGCCAGCAGCGGCCCCCTAGCGGTCAATGAGCAGTTCTTC
TRBJ2-5,-,-,TRBV2,13,CASSEMIGGTQYF,TGTGCCAGCAGTGAAATGATAGGAGGGACCCAGTACTTC
TRBJ1-3,-,-,TRBV7-9,13,CASSPQGLNTIYF,TGTGCCAGCAGCCCTCAGGGCTTAAACACCATATATTTT
TRBJ2-7,-,once,TRBV11-2,14,CASSLVRGIYEQYF,TGTGCCAGCAGCTTAGTAAGGGGGATCTACGAGCAGTACTTC
TRBJ2-3,-,once,TRBV19,16,CASSSRPGSSTDTQYF,TGTGCCAGTAGCTCCCGACCAGGGTCAAGCACAGATACGCAGTATTTT
TRBJ2-7,-,-,TRBV4-2,15,CASSRPQAPFAEQYF,TGTGCCAGCAGCCGCCCTCAGGCGCCCTTCGCCGAGCAGTACTTC
TRBJ2-1,TRBD2,-,TRBV29-1,16,CSVEVPGGDSYNEQFF,TGCAGCGTTGAGGTCCCTGGGGGGGACTCCTACAATGAGCAGTTCTTC
TRBJ1-1,TRBD1,-,TRBV3-1/TRBV3-2,14,CASSPLRRQGGAFF,TGTGCCAGCAGTCCCCTTAGACGACAGGGGGGCGCTTTCTTT